This T cell receptor (beta chain) was sequenced for a study of metastatic and nonmetastatic thyroid tumors. Study summary: Thyroid patients, malignant and benign, had repertoires compared across blood and tumor or nodule tissue.

Original analysis: CDR3 was compared across clinicopathological groups, and the resulting differences were used to build a distant-metastasis classifier for papillary thyroid cancer. TCRdb recomputed clones from the PCR reads via MiXCR. TCRdb, not the authors, supplied the V and J calls. The sample holds over 15,000 clones, roughly 32% seen once. Prior to thyroid surgery, none of the patients had received any treatment. The clonotype comes from a female donor with papillary thyroid cancer or a benign thyroid nodule (not recorded which). Some clones in this sample may be carry-over from other donors' samples. Specimen: tumor tissue.

In DNA form, the CDR3 reads TGTGCCAGCAGTTTAAGGCTGGGGTGGACAGATACGCAGTATTTT. It codes for CASSLRLGWTDTQYF. V and J are TRBV27 and TRBJ2-3; D remains ambiguous. The length of the CDR3 is 15 residues. Germline V gene lookup returns CDR1 MNHEY and CDR2 SMNVEV (reference sequence). V lost 2 bases, J lost 3 bases, and 12 bases lay in between.